This section outlines one T cell receptor (beta chain) sequence together with its context. Losses at the gene ends were 3 bases for V and 0 bases for J; bases not matched to a gene: 5. Germline loops: CDR1 DFQATT, CDR2 SNEGSKA (reference sequence). This CDR3 is built from 15 residues. TCRdb keeps only in-frame clones here, not all; method: immunoSEQ multiplex PCR. The sample carries 300,000 to 400,000 clones, over 85% recorded once. This sample stems from a study of blood T cell repertoires in COVID-19. On the study more broadly: Some COVID-19 samples were acute and others convalescent; all came from the United States, Italy and Spain. Nucleic acid was either cDNA or gDNA, and it came from T cells, B-cell-depleted T cells, or PBMCs.

Everyone who took part was about 18 to 90 years old, and they came from 24 US areas. Cohort 3 donors were reported recovered after two negative PCRs, clearance, or symptom resolution. Sequencing used PBMCs or T cells enriched from blood (not recorded which). The chain has TRBV20-1 and TRBJ2-3; TRBD2 agrees at 8 bases. The clonotype comes from a man aged 55 to 70 who had recovered from COVID-19. The DNA of the CDR3 is TGCAGTGCTAGTGTAGCGGGGCAAAGCACAGATACGCAGTATTTT. Its translation: CSASVAGQSTDTQYF.